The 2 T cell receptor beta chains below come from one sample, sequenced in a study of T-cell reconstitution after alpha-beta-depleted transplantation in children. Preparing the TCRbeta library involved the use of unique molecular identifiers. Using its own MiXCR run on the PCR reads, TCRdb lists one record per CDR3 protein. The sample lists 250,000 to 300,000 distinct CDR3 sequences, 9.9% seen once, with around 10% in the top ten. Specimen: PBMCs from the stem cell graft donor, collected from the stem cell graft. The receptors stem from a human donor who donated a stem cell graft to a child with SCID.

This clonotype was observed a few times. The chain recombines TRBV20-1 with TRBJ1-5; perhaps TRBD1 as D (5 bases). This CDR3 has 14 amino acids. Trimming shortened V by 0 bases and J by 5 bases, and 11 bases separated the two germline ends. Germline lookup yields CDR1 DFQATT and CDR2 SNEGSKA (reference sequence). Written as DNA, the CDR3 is TGCAGTGCTAGAGATGGGGGGGGTCATCAGCCCCAGCATTTT. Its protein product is CSARDGGGHQPQHF.

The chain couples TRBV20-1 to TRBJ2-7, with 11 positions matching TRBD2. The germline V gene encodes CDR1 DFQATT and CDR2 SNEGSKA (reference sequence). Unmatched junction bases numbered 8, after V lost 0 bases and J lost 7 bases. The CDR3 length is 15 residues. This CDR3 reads CSARERTSGRWEQYF. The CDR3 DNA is TGCAGTGCTAGAGAGCGGACTAGCGGGCGTTGGGAGCAGTACTTC.